One sample yielded the 28 T cell receptor beta chains listed below, sequenced in a study of PD-L1 blockade in urothelial cancer. Generated by immunoSEQ multiplex PCR, the TCRdb table keeps only in-frame clones and is missing some. Of approximately 65,000 clones listed, roughly nine tenths are singletons. The specimen was PBMCs, collected around atezolizumab (anti-PD-L1) treatment. The receptors derive from a man aged 55 to 70 with urothelial cancer.

The rearrangement uses TRBV15 and TRBJ2-1; 7 nucleotides agree with TRBD1. CDR3 length equals 13 residues. V lost 5 bases, J lost 9 bases, and 7 bases stayed unmatched. Germline CDR1 and CDR2: LNHNV and YYDKDF (reference sequence). DNA of the CDR3: TGTGCCACCAGCGCCACGACAGGGACTGAGCAGTTCTTC. Translating it yields CATSATTGTEQFF.

The rearrangement uses TRBV10-3 and TRBJ2-1; TRBD1 might be the D (6 bases). Trimming removed 8 bases from V and 6 bases from J, with 20 bases in between. CDR1 is ENHRY, CDR2 SYGVKD, per germline. The CDR3 loop spans 15 amino acids. CDR3 residues: CAIGPVGGATNEQFF. The CDR3 DNA sequence: TGTGCCATCGGCCCGGTTGGGGGCGCCACCAATGAGCAGTTCTTC.

J is TRBJ2-1 and V is TRBV6-5; 10 bases are shared with TRBD1. The CDR3 totals 16 residues. After removal of 2 bases from V and 4 bases from J, the junction contained 5 bases not matched to a gene. CDR1 and CDR2 from the germline V gene are MNHEY and SVGAGI. The CDR3 here is CASSYGGTGVYNEQFF. CDR3 in DNA: TGTGCCAGCAGTTACGGAGGGACAGGGGTTTACAATGAGCAGTTCTTC.

This clone was seen just once. V usage is TRBV2 and J usage is TRBJ1-2, with TRBD1 matching 12 bases. The CDR3 spans 16 residues. V lost 6 bases and J lost 5; bases outside the gene matches: 10. In germline, CDR1 is SNHLY, CDR2 FYNNEI. The CDR3: CASRPGTGGSGYGYTF. The CDR3, as DNA: TGTGCCAGCAGGCCCGGGACAGGGGGCTCAGGTTATGGCTACACCTTC.

The chain is built from TRBV5-1 and TRBJ2-7; perhaps TRBD1 as D (6 bases). CDR1 and CDR2 (germline): SGHRS, YFSETQ. V lost 4 bases, J lost 0 bases, and 11 bases lay in between. The CDR3 has 14 residues. The CDR3 loop is CASSPDRISYEQYF. For the CDR3, the DNA is TGCGCCAGCAGCCCGGACAGAATCTCCTACGAGCAGTACTTC.

This chain uses TRBV4-1 with TRBJ2-5, with D possibly TRBD1 on 6 matching bases. The CDR3 has 13 residues. Germline V gene data show CDR1 as MGHRA and CDR2 as YSYEKL. V lost 2 bases and J lost 5, with 9 bases in between. CDR3 nucleotide sequence: TGCGCCAGCAGCCAACCCGACAGGGAGACCCAGTACTTC. Its translation: CASSQPDRETQYF.

The chain uses TRBV5-6 and TRBJ1-1; TRBD1 matches 9 bases. The germline gives CDR1 SGHDT, CDR2 YYEEEE. The CDR3 has 16 amino acids. The V segment lost 4 bases and the J segment 5 bases; nucleotides outside the gene matches: 12. The CDR3 coding sequence is TGTGCCAGCAGCCGTATCGCCCCGACAGGGGGGACTGAAGCTTTCTTT. It is translated as CASSRIAPTGGTEAFF.

Written as DNA, the CDR3 is TGCGCCAGCAGCCAACAGGGACAGGGGGGAGAGACCCAGTACTTC. Protein product: CASSQQGQGGETQYF. The chain uses TRBV4-1 and TRBJ2-5; TRBD1 aligns across 11 bases. The germline V gene has CDR1 MGHRA and CDR2 YSYEKL. J lost 4 bases, V lost 2 bases, and 3 bases had no gene match. The length of the CDR3 is 15 residues.

This clone was counted a single time. The V and J genes are TRBV4-3 and TRBJ2-7; TRBD2 matches 8 bases. Unmatched junction bases numbered 7, after V lost 0 bases and J lost 3 bases. The CDR3 length is 16 residues. The germline CDR1 and CDR2 sequences are LGHNA and YSLEER. The CDR3 sequence: CASSQDRLAGFYEQYF. The CDR3 DNA sequence: TGCGCCAGCAGCCAAGATAGGCTAGCGGGCTTCTACGAGCAGTACTTC.

The chain couples TRBV10-1 to TRBJ1-4, with 8 bases identical to TRBD1. Trimming cost V 3 bases and J 7 bases; bases outside gene matches: 7. Per germline, CDR1 WNHNN and CDR2 SYGVQD (reference sequence). The CDR3 is 15 residues long. The CDR3 DNA is TGCGCCAGCAGTGAAACGACAGGGGTTGTTGAAAAACTGTTTTTT. This gives the protein CASSETTGVVEKLFF.

The genes are TRBV9 and TRBJ2-6; possibly TRBD2 for D (6 bases). Germline V gene sequence: CDR1 SGDLS, CDR2 YYNGEE. CDR3 length: 16 amino acids. The V and J ends lost 0 bases and 2 bases respectively, with 9 bases between them. CDR3 in DNA: TGTGCCAGCAGCGTAGGGAGGGGAGCTGGGGCCAACGTCCTGACTTTC. Translation gives CASSVGRGAGANVLTF.

The chain is built from TRBV7-8 and TRBJ2-7, with a weak D call TRBD2 (6 bases). V was shortened by 7 bases and J by 4 bases, with 14 bases between the two germline ends. The CDR3 totals 13 residues. Germline lookup yields CDR1 SGHVS and CDR2 FQNEAQ. CDR3 sequence: CASNPGGKYEQYF. The CDR3 DNA sequence: TGTGCCAGCAACCCTGGGGGGAAGTACGAGCAGTACTTC.

This clone has more than one count but fewer than ten. The chain has TRBV7-3 and TRBJ1-1; D remains ambiguous. Trimming took 5 bases from V and 1 from J, leaving 14 bases between them. This CDR3 spans 15 amino acids. Germline assignment: CDR1 SGHTA and CDR2 FQGTGA. The CDR3 sequence: CASSLRRTSNTEAFF. DNA for the CDR3: TGTGCCAGCAGCCTCCGCCGTACTTCGAACACTGAAGCTTTCTTT.

The chain employs TRBV5-6 and TRBJ2-7, with TRBD2 matching over 8 bases. V gave up 5 bases and J gave up 4 bases; unmatched junction bases: 11. The CDR3 contains 15 residues. Germline CDR1 and CDR2: SGHDT and YYEEEE. CDR3 residues: CASRVRRTSSYEQYF. The CDR3 nucleotides are TGTGCCAGCAGAGTCCGCAGGACTAGCAGTTACGAGCAGTACTTC.

J is TRBJ2-7 and V is TRBV7-2; TRBD2 might be the D (5 bases). The CDR3 runs to 12 residues. The germline CDR1 and CDR2 sequences are SGHTA and FQGNSA. V was shortened by 5 bases and J by 7 bases, with 12 bases between the two germline ends. The CDR3 bases are TGTGCCAGCAGCCCGCAGAGGAGGGAGCAGTACTTC. It specifies CASSPQRREQYF.

This chain links TRBV19 with TRBJ2-5, with TRBD2 as a possible D gene (6 bases). V was shortened by 3 bases and J by 5 bases, with 22 bases between the two germline ends. Per germline, CDR1 LNHDA and CDR2 SQIVND (reference sequence). CDR3 size: 17 residues. The CDR3 spells CASSIPGWRERKETQYF. CDR3 nucleotides: TGTGCCAGTAGTATCCCCGGGTGGAGGGAGAGGAAGGAGACCCAGTACTTC.

The chain recombines TRBV5-8 with TRBJ1-5, with 9 bases identical to TRBD1. Germline CDR1 SGHTS, CDR2 YDEGEE. V was pared by 0 bases and J by 7 bases, with 5 bases of the junction left unmatched. This CDR3 has 15 residues. Here the CDR3 DNA reads TGTGCCAGCAGCTTGGGCGGGACAGGGTGGCAGCCCCAGCATTTT. Encoded protein: CASSLGGTGWQPQHF.

This clone was detected once. V is TRBV14 and J is TRBJ1-4; D is unresolved. This CDR3 spans 16 amino acids. Germline loops: CDR1 SGHDN, CDR2 FVKESK. V was cut by 0 bases and J by 8 bases, with 16 bases left in between. The CDR3 spells CASSQDQSGPGEKLFF. The DNA of the CDR3 is TGTGCCAGCAGCCAAGATCAGAGCGGCCCGGGCGAAAAACTGTTTTTT.

The V gene is TRBV2, the J gene TRBJ1-1; D is possibly TRBD1 (5 bases). The germline V gene encodes CDR1 SNHLY and CDR2 FYNNEI. The V end was cut by 5 bases, the J end by 5 bases, with 9 bases between. The CDR3 runs to 12 residues. This CDR3 reads CASSTRQTEAFF. The CDR3 bases are TGTGCCAGCAGTACAAGACAGACTGAAGCTTTCTTT.

On this clone: One end of the junction does not line up with germline, which may come from a read error. This chain links TRBV18 with TRBJ2-5; 13 bases fit TRBD2. Germline V gene lookup returns CDR1 KGHSH and CDR2 LQKENI. CDR3 length equals 15 residues. The CDR3 here is CASSPLAGGRETQYF. The CDR3 coding sequence is TGTGCCAGCTCGCCACTAGCGGGGGGGCGAGAGACCCAGTACTTC.

This clone was counted a few times. The chain has TRBV7-9 and TRBJ2-1, with D tentatively TRBD2 (5 bases). The germline V and J ends were trimmed by 6 bases and 3 bases, with 12 bases remaining between them. This CDR3 has 14 amino acids. Germline V gene lookup returns CDR1 SEHNR and CDR2 FQNEAQ (reference sequence). The CDR3 reads CASRRAGYYNEQFF. In nucleotides, the CDR3 is TGTGCCAGCAGGCGGGCAGGATACTACAATGAGCAGTTCTTC.

The gene calls are TRBV6-5 and TRBJ2-7; 8 bases match TRBD1. The CDR3 is made up of 13 amino acids. CDR1 and CDR2 (germline): MNHEY, SVGAGI. V lost 6 bases, J lost 4 bases, and 5 bases stayed unmatched. This chain's CDR3 is CASRRTGRYEQYF. The CDR3, as DNA: TGTGCCAGCAGACGGACAGGGAGGTACGAGCAGTACTTC.

This clone occurred once. The rearrangement joins TRBV9 to TRBJ1-3; D is uncertain. CDR3 length: 15 amino acids. V was shortened by 0 bases and J by 1 base, with 8 bases between the two germline ends. Germline lookup yields CDR1 SGDLS and CDR2 YYNGEE. CDR3 in amino acids: CASSVASLSGNTIYF. The CDR3 DNA sequence: TGTGCCAGCAGCGTAGCCTCTCTTTCTGGAAACACCATATATTTT.

The chain links TRBV25-1 to TRBJ1-2; a possible D gene is TRBD1 (6 bases). CDR1 and CDR2 from the germline V gene are MGHDK and SYGVNS. The CDR3 has 13 amino acids. Trimming removed 2 bases at V and 6 bases at J, with 10 bases between. As DNA, the CDR3 is TGTGCCAGCAGTGAACCAGGGGCCCATGGCTACACCTTC. Amino acid sequence: CASSEPGAHGYTF.

The rearrangement uses TRBV5-5 and TRBJ2-1; 7 bases map to TRBD2. Per the germline V gene, CDR1 is SGHKS and CDR2 is YYEKEE (reference sequence). V was pared by 5 bases and J by 5 bases, with 4 bases of the junction left unmatched. The CDR3 extends over 13 amino acids. This CDR3 reads CASRRLAHNEQFF. CDR3 DNA: TGTGCCAGCAGGAGACTAGCCCACAATGAGCAGTTCTTC. The entire variable domain, with the rest obtained from reference TRBV5-5 and TRBJ2-1, is as follows: DAGVTQSPTHLIKTRGQQVTLRCSPISGHKSVSWYQQVLGQGPQFIFQYYEKEERGRGNFPDRFSARQFPNYSSELNVNALLLGDSALYLCASRRLAHNEQFFGPGTRLTVL.

J is TRBJ2-1 and V is TRBV4-3; the match to TRBD2 covers 10 bases. The CDR3 runs to 16 residues. After removal of 0 bases from V and 6 bases from J, the junction contained 5 bases not matched to a gene. The germline gives CDR1 LGHNA, CDR2 YSLEER. CDR3 in DNA: TGCGCCAGCAGCCAAGATCTGGGACTAGCGAGCAATGAGCAGTTCTTC. Protein product: CASSQDLGLASNEQFF.

The genes are TRBV11-2 and TRBJ2-1; 10 bases are shared with TRBD1. CDR3 length equals 13 residues. V lost 5 bases to trimming and J lost 8 bases; unmatched junction nucleotides: 3. The germline V gene has CDR1 SGHAT and CDR2 FQNNGV. CDR3 region: CASSRDRGHEQFF. The CDR3 region has the DNA TGTGCCAGCAGCCGTGACAGGGGGCATGAGCAGTTCTTC.

The chain joins TRBV30 to TRBJ2-3, with 9 bases aligning to TRBD1. V dropped 2 bases and J dropped 2; count of bases not matched to a gene: 5. This CDR3 is 15 amino acids long. Per germline, CDR1 GTSNPN and CDR2 SVGIG (reference sequence). The CDR3 here is CAWSLTGGYTDTQYF. The CDR3 region has the DNA TGTGCCTGGAGTCTCACAGGGGGCTACACAGATACGCAGTATTTT.